These 6 T cell receptor beta chains were all obtained from the same sample, sequenced in a study of T cell responses to AZD1222 COVID-19 vaccine (dated by TCRdb to about 2021). Library preparation employed the immunoSEQ multiplex PCR assay. TCRdb mirrors the immuneACCESS table, restricted to in-frame sequences. Some clones are absent from its copies; in checked studies, under half trace to an unresolved V gene, and the reason for the others is unknown. A total of about 110,000 clones appear in this sample, just under 95% of them only once. The top ten constitute roughly 2.2% of the sample. What this sample's time point label stands for: baseline before first vaccination. The starting material was peripheral blood, obtained on day 0 of AZD1222 vaccination. These receptors were obtained from an adult in good health.

The chain links TRBV19 to TRBJ1-2, with D maybe TRBD1 (6 bases). The CDR3 consists of 12 residues. CDR1 and CDR2 from the germline V gene are LNHDA and SQIVND (reference sequence). Trimming pared 8 bases from V and 3 bases from J, leaving 10 bases between. Here the CDR3 DNA reads TGTGCCAGTCGGACAGACTACTATGGCTACACCTTC. As protein: CASRTDYYGYTF.

Written as DNA, the CDR3 is TGCGCCAGCAGTCAATTTTTGGTCTTCTATAATTCACCCCTCCACTTT. It codes for CASSQFLVFYNSPLHF. The chain joins TRBV23-1 to TRBJ1-6; no definite D call. TRBV23-1 is an ORF, and what it does is uncertain. Trimming stripped 1 base from V and 3 bases from J, with 10 bases between. The CDR3 covers 16 residues.

The chain recombines TRBV7-9 with TRBJ1-5, with 8 bases identical to TRBD1. With V trimmed by 6 bases and J by 5 bases, 6 bases remained unmatched. The CDR3 has 14 residues. The germline V gene encodes CDR1 SEHNR and CDR2 FQNEAQ (reference sequence). CDR3 region: CASSPGQGDQPQHF. The CDR3 DNA follows: TGTGCCAGCAGTCCCGGACAGGGAGATCAGCCCCAGCATTTT.

J is TRBJ1-2 and V is TRBV7-3, with 10 bases identical to TRBD1. V was clipped by 4 bases and J by 5 bases; unmatched bases: 7. This CDR3 has 15 residues. From germline, CDR1 is SGHTA and CDR2 FQGTGA. Here the CDR3 reads CASSSKGQGDYGYTF. The DNA for the CDR3 is TGTGCCAGCAGCTCGAAAGGACAGGGGGATTATGGCTACACCTTC.

This sequence joins TRBV4-1 and TRBJ2-2; D is unclear. Germline CDR1 is MGHRA and CDR2 is YSYEKL. The CDR3 runs 16 residues. V was clipped by 0 bases and J by 1 base, with 9 bases between them. Here the CDR3 reads CASSQEEGLNTGELFF. The CDR3 DNA reads as TGCGCCAGCAGCCAAGAAGAAGGTTTGAACACCGGGGAGCTGTTTTTT.

A word on this clone: The sample holds other DNA sequences that translate to the same CDR3. The chain is built from TRBV6-1 and TRBJ2-1, with a tentative D call TRBD1 (5 bases). The CDR3 sequence is 12 residues long. With 3 bases removed from V and 7 bases from J, the gap between germline ends came to 7 bases. Germline V gives CDR1 MNHNS, CDR2 SASEGT. In DNA form, the CDR3 reads TGTGCCAGCAGTGACCCAGGGAATGAGCAGTTCTTC. It specifies CASSDPGNEQFF.